This T cell receptor (beta chain) stems from a study of identical twins. This clonotype has just a few counts. MiXCR, applied by TCRdb to the 5' RACE reads, yields one record per CDR3 protein. The sample consists of a few hundred thousand distinct CDR3 sequences, 9.6% of them appearing once. This CDR3 contains 13 residues. Trimming cost V 2 bases and J 3 bases, with 8 bases left between them. Germline V gives CDR1 DFQATT, CDR2 SNEGSKA (reference sequence). These data are also associated with another study on yellow fever vaccine responses in identical twins.

The TCR sequence derives from a woman under 30 in good health. Sequences were obtained from PBMCs. This sequence joins TRBV20-1 and TRBJ2-4; D gene uncertain. The CDR3 region has the DNA TGCAGTGCTAGACCCTGGGGCAAAAACATTCAGTACTTC. Translation: CSARPWGKNIQYF.